This T cell receptor beta chain emerged from a study of CD8+ T cells in alopecia areata. The study, taken as a whole, reports: Elevated clonality characterized lesional scalp relative to normal scalp, particularly in alopecia totalis/universalis.

Germline V gene sequence: CDR1 GTSNPN, CDR2 SVGIG (reference sequence). The V and J ends lost 6 bases and 3 bases respectively, with 15 bases between them. The CDR3 runs to 13 residues. cDNA reverse transcribed from extracted RNA served as the sequencing template. Sequencing used immunoSEQ multiplex PCR; TCRdb keeps in-frame clones, though not all of them. Here the sample spans over 250,000 clones, 60% being singletons. Comments on this clone: The antigen is unknown.

The sample's treatment: oral pan-JAK inhibitor, 5-10 mg twice daily. The receptor was isolated from a human donor with alopecia areata. This specimen consisted of CD4+ T cells sorted from blood, obtained around week 54, from a patient treated with tofacitinib. V and J are TRBV30 and TRBJ2-7; D tentatively fits TRBD1 or TRBD2 (5 bases each). The CDR3, as DNA: TGTGCCTGCACCGGGACGGGTAGCTACGAGCAGTACTTC. Protein product: CACTGTGSYEQYF.